This entry lists 2 T cell receptor beta chains sequenced from one sample in a study of cytomegalovirus exposure and HLA in healthy donors (dated by TCRdb to between 2016 and 2019). The library was made by the immunoSEQ multiplex PCR assay. A mixture of 60 forward primers for TCR Vbeta segments and 13 reverse primers for TCR Jbeta segments was used in the multiplex PCR. Imported from immuneACCESS, the table was reduced by TCRdb to in-frame sequences with V and J called. These copies leave out some clones; in studies compared against another copy, an unresolved V gene accounts for under half, and the cause of the remainder is not known. This sample is represented by about 160,000 clones; roughly three quarters of them were singletons. The ten largest clonotypes hold roughly 9% of the sample. Sequencing input: PBMCs. These TCRs come from a man younger than 35 in good health and CMV-seropositive.

This clone was seen a single time. V is TRBV6-5 and J is TRBJ1-6; D is possibly TRBD1 (5 bases). V lost 2 bases and J 8 bases, leaving 13 bases between the germline ends. Germline-derived CDR1 and CDR2 are MNHEY and SVGAGI. The CDR3 is 15 residues long. Here the CDR3 reads CASSYGQGHDSPLHF. The CDR3 nucleotides read TGTGCCAGCAGTTACGGCCAGGGTCATGATTCACCCCTCCACTTT.

The chain is built from TRBV30 and TRBJ1-1; 9 bases match TRBD1. V lost 2 bases and J lost 11; bases outside the gene matches: 6. There are 12 residues in the CDR3. CDR1 GTSNPN and CDR2 SVGIG come from the germline V gene (reference sequence). CDR3 residues: CAWSLRTGVAFF. The CDR3 coding sequence is TGTGCCTGGAGTCTCAGGACAGGGGTGGCTTTCTTT.